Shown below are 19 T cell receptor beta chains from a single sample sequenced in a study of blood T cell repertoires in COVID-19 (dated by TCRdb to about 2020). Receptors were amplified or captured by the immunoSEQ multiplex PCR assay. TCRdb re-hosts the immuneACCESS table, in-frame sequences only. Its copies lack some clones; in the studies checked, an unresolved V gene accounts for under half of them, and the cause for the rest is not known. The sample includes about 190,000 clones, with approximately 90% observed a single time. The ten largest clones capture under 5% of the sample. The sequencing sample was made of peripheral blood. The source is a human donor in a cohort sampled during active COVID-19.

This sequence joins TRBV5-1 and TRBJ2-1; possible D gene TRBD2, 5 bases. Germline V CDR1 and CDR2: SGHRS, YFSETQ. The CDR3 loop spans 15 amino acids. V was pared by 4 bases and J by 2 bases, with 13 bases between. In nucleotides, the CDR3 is TGCGCCAGCAGCACAACACCCGGGGCCTACAATGAGCAGTTCTTC. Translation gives CASSTTPGAYNEQFF. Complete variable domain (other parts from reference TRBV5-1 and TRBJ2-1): KAGVTQTPRYLIKTRGQQVTLSCSPISGHRSVSWYQQTPGQGLQFLFEYFSETQRNKGNFPGRFSGRQFSNSRSEMNVSTLELGDSALYLCASSTTPGAYNEQFFGPGTRLTVL.

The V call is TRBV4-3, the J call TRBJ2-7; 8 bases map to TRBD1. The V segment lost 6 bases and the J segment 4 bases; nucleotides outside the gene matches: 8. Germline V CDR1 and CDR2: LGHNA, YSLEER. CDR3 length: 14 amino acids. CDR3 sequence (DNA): TGCGCCAGCAGTCCCGACAGGGGATCTTACGAGCAGTACTTC. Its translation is CASSPDRGSYEQYF.

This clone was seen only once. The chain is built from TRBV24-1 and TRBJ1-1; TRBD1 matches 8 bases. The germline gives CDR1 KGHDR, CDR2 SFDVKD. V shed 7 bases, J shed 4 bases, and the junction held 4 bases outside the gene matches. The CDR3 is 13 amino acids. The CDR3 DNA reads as TGTGCCACCAGGGACAGGGAGGGCACTGAAGCTTTCTTT. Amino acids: CATRDREGTEAFF.

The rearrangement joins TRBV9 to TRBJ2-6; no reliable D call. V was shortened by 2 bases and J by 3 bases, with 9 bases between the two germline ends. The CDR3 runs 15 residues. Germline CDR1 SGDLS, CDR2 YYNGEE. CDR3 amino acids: CASSVHPVGANVLTF. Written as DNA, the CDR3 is TGTGCCAGCAGCGTCCACCCAGTTGGGGCCAACGTCCTGACTTTC. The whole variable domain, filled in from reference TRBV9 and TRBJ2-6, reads DSGVTQTPKHLITATGQRVTLRCSPRSGDLSVYWYQQSLDQGLQFLIQYYNGEERAKGNILERFSAQQFPDLHSELNLSSLELGDSALYFCASSVHPVGANVLTFGAGSRLTVL.

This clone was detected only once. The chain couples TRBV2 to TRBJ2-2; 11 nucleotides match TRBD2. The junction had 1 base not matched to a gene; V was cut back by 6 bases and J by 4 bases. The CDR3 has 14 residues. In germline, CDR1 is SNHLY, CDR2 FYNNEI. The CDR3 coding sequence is TGTGCCAGCAGGGGGACTAGCGGCACCGGGGAGCTGTTTTTT. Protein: CASRGTSGTGELFF.

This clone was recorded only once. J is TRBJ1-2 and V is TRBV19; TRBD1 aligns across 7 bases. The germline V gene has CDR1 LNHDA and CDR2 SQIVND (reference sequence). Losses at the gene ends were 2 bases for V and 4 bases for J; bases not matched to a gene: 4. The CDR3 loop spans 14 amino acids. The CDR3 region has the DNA TGTGCCAGTAGTATATCAGGGGGGTCCTATGGCTACACCTTC. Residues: CASSISGGSYGYTF.

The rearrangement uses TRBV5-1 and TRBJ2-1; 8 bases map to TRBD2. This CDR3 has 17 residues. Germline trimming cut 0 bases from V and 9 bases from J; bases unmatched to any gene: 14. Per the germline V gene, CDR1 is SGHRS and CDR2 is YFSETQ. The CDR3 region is CASSLARGGGTSSEQFF. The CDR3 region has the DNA TGCGCCAGCAGCTTGGCCAGAGGAGGGGGGACTAGTTCTGAGCAGTTCTTC.

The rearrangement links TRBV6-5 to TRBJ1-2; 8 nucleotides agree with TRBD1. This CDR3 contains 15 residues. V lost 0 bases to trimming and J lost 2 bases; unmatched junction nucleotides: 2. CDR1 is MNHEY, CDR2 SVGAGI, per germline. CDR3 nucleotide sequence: TGTGCCAGCAGTTACTCGACAGGGGCCAACTATGGCTACACCTTC. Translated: CASSYSTGANYGYTF.

The CDR3 nucleotides are TGTGCCAGCAGCTCCGGGATCGCGAGCTATGGCTACACCTTC. Translated: CASSSGIASYGYTF. This sequence joins TRBV5-4 and TRBJ1-2, with unresolved D. This CDR3 comprises 14 residues. V shed 3 bases and J shed 4 bases, with 13 bases lying between them. Germline loops: CDR1 SGHNT, CDR2 YYREEE (reference sequence). Complete variable domain (other parts from reference TRBV5-4 and TRBJ1-2): ETGVTQSPTHLIKTRGQQVTLRCSSQSGHNTVSWYQQALGQGPQFIFQYYREEENGRGNFPPRFSGLQFPNYSSELNVNALELDDSALYLCASSSGIASYGYTFGSGTRLTVV.

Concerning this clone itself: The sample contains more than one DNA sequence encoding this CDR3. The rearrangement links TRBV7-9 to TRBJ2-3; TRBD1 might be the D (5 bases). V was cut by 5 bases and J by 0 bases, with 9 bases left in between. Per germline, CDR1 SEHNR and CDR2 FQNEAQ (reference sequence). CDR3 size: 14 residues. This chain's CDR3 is CASSLQGSTDTQYF. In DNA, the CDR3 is TGTGCCAGCAGCCTTCAGGGCAGCACAGATACGCAGTATTTT.

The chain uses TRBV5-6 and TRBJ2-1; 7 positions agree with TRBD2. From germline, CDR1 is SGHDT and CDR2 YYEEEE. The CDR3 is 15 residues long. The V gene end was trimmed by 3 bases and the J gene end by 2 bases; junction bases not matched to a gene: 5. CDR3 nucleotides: TGTGCCAGCAGCTCAGGACTAGGAGCCTACAATGAGCAGTTCTTC. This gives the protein CASSSGLGAYNEQFF.

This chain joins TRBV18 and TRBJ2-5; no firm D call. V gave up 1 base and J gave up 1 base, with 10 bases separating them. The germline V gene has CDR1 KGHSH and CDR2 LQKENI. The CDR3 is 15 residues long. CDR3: CASSPLLSSQETQYF. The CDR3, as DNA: TGTGCCAGCTCACCACTGCTAAGCTCCCAAGAGACCCAGTACTTC.

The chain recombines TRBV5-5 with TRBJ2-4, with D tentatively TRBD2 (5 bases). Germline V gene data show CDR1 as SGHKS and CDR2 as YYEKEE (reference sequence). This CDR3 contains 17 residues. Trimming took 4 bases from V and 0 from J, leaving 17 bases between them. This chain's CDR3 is CASSATSSSVAKNIQYF. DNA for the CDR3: TGTGCCAGCAGCGCCACTTCTAGCTCCGTAGCCAAAAACATTCAGTACTTC.

CDR3 residues: CASSFAPTGGKPQHF. In nucleotides, the CDR3 is TGTGCCAGCAGCTTCGCCCCAACAGGGGGAAAGCCCCAGCATTTT. The rearrangement joins TRBV5-5 to TRBJ1-5, with 8 bases that match TRBD1. Per the germline V gene, CDR1 is SGHKS and CDR2 is YYEKEE (reference sequence). The CDR3 runs 15 residues. The trim removed 2 bases at V and 8 bases at J, leaving 9 bases unmatched.

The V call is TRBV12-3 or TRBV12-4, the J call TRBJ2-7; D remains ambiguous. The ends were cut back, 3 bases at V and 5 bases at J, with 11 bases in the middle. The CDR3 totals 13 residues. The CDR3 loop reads CASSFGHSDEQYF. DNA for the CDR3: TGTGCCAGCAGTTTTGGGCATTCCGACGAGCAGTACTTC.

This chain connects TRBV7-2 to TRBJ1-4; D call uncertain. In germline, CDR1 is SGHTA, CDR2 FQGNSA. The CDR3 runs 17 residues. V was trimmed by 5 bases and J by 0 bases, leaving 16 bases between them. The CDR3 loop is CASSPLPVSSTNEKLFF. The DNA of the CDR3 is TGTGCCAGCAGCCCCCTCCCCGTTAGCTCAACTAATGAAAAACTGTTTTTT. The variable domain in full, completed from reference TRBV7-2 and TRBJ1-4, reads GAGVSQSPSNKVTEKGKDVELRCDPISGHTALYWYRQSLGQGLEFLIYFQGNSAPDKSGLPSDRFSAERTGGSVSTLTIQRTQQEDSAVYLCASSPLPVSSTNEKLFFGSGTQLSVL.

The CDR3 is CSVDPVGVGAFF. The CDR3 coding sequence is TGCAGCGTTGATCCGGTAGGAGTCGGGGCTTTCTTT. V and J are TRBV29-1 and TRBJ1-1; no clear D. V lost 3 bases to trimming and J lost 11 bases, with 16 bases between them. In germline, CDR1 is SQVTM, CDR2 ANQGSEA. This CDR3 region has 12 residues.

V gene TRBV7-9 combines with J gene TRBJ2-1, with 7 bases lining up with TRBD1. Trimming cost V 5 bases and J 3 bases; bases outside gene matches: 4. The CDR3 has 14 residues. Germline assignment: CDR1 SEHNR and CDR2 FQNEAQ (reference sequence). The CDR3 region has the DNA TGTGCCAGCAGCCCCCGGGACAGCTACAATGAGCAGTTCTTC. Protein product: CASSPRDSYNEQFF.

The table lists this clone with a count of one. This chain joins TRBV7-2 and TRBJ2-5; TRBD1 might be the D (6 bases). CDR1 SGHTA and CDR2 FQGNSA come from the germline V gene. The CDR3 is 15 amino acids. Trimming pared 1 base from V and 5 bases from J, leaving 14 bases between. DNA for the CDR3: TGTGCCAGCAGCTTAGGACTCGCAAGGGGGGAGACCCAGTACTTC. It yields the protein CASSLGLARGETQYF.